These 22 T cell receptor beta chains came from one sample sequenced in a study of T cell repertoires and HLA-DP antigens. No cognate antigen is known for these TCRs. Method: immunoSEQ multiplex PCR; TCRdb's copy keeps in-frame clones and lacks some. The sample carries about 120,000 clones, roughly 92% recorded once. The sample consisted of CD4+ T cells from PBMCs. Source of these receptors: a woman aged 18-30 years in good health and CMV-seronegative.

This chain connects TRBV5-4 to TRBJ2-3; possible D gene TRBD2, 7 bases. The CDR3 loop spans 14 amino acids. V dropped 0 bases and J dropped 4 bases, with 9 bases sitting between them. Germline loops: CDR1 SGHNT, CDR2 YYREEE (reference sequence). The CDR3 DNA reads TGTGCCAGCAGCTTGGTAGGGGGGGCAGATACGCAGTATTTT. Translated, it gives CASSLVGGADTQYF.

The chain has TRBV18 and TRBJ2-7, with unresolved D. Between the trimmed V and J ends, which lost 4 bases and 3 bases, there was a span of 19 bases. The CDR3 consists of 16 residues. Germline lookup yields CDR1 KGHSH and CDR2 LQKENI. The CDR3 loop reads CASSLLPGQSLYEQYF. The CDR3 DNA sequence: TGTGCCAGCTCACTCCTTCCGGGCCAGAGCCTCTACGAGCAGTACTTC.

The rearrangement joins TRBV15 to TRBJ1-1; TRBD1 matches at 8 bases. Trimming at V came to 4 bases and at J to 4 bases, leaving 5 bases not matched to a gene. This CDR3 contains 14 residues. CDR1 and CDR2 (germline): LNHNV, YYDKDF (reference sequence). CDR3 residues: CATSNDRGGTEAFF. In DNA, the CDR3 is TGTGCCACCAGCAACGACAGGGGTGGCACTGAAGCTTTCTTT.

The CDR3 spells CASSLGASYNEQFF. The CDR3 DNA sequence: TGTGCCAGCAGCTTAGGGGCTAGCTACAATGAGCAGTTCTTC. The gene calls are TRBV11-2 and TRBJ2-1; D unresolved. This CDR3 spans 14 amino acids. Germline lookup yields CDR1 SGHAT and CDR2 FQNNGV. V was clipped by 1 base and J by 3 bases, with 7 bases between them. The full variable domain, with the rest looked up from reference TRBV11-2 and TRBJ2-1, is EAGVAQSPRYKIIEKRQSVAFWCNPISGHATLYWYQQILGQGPKLLIQFQNNGVVDDSQLPKDRFSAERLKGVDSTLKIQPAKLEDSAVYLCASSLGASYNEQFFGPGTRLTVL.

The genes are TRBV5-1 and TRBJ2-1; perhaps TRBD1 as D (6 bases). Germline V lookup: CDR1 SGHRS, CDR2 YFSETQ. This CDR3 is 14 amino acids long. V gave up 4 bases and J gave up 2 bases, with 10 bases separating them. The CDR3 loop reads CASSDRTTYNEQFF. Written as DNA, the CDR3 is TGCGCCAGCAGCGACAGGACCACCTACAATGAGCAGTTCTTC.

CDR3 coding DNA: TGTGCCAGCAGCTCGCGAGACAGAAATGAAAAACTGTTTTTT. It yields the protein CASSSRDRNEKLFF. This rearrangement joins TRBV6-4 to TRBJ1-4; D perhaps matches TRBD1 (5 bases). V was cut by 6 bases and J by 5 bases, with 13 bases left in between. The CDR3 totals 14 residues. Germline-derived CDR1 and CDR2 are MRHNA and SNTAGT.

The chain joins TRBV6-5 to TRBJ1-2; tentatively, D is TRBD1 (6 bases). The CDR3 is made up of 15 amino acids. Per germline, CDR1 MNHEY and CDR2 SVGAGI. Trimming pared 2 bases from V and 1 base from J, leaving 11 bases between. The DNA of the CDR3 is TGTGCCAGCAGTTACGACAGGAGAATTAACTATGGCTACACCTTC. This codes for CASSYDRRINYGYTF.

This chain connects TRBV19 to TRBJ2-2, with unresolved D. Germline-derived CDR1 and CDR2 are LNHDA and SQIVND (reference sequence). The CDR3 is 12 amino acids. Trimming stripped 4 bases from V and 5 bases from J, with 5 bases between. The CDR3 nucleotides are TGTGCCAGTAGTACCCGTACCGGGGAGCTGTTTTTT. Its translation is CASSTRTGELFF.

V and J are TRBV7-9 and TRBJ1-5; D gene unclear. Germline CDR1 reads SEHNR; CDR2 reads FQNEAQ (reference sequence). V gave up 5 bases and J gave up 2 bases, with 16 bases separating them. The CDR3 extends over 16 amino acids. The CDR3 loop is CASSHLGRHGNQPQHF. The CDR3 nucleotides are TGTGCCAGCAGCCATTTGGGGAGGCATGGCAATCAGCCCCAGCATTTT. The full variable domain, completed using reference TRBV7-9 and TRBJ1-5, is DTGVSQNPRHKITKRGQNVTFRCDPISEHNRLYWYRQTLGQGPEFLTYFQNEAQLEKSRLLSDRFSAERPKGSFSTLEIQRTEQGDSAMYLCASSHLGRHGNQPQHFGDGTRLSIL.

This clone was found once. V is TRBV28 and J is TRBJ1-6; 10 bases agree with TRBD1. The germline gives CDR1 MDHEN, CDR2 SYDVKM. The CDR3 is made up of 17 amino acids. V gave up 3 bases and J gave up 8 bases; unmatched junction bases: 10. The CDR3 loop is CASSFQTGGAHYSPLHF. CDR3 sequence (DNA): TGTGCCAGCAGTTTTCAGACAGGGGGCGCCCATTATTCACCCCTCCACTTT.

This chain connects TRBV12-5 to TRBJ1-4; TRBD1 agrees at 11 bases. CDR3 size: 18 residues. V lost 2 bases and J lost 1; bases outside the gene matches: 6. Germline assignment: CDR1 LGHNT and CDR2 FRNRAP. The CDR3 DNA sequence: TGTGCTAGTGGTTTGTACCCGGACAGGGGGCTAACTAATGAAAAACTGTTTTTT. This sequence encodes CASGLYPDRGLTNEKLFF.

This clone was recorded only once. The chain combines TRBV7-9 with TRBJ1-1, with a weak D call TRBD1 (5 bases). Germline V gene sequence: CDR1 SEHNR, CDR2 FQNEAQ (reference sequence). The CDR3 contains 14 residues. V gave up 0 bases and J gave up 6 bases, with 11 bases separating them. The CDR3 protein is CASSLAGATPEAFF. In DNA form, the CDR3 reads TGTGCCAGCAGCTTAGCAGGGGCGACCCCTGAAGCTTTCTTT.

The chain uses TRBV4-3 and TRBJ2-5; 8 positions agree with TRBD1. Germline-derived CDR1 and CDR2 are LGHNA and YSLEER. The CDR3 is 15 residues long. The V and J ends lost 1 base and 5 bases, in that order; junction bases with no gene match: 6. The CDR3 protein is CASSQGGRGRETQYF. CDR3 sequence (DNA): TGCGCCAGCAGCCAAGGTGGCAGGGGGCGTGAGACCCAGTACTTC.

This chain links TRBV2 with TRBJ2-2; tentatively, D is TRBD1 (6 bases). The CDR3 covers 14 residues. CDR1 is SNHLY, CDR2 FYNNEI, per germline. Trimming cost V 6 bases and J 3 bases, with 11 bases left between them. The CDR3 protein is CASRLQGDTGELFF. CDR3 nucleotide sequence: TGTGCCAGCAGGTTACAGGGTGACACCGGGGAGCTGTTTTTT.

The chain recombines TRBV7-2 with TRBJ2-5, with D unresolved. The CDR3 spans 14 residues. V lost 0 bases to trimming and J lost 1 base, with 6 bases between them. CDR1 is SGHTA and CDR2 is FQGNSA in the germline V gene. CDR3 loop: CASSLAGSQETQYF. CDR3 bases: TGTGCCAGCAGCTTAGCGGGGTCCCAAGAGACCCAGTACTTC.

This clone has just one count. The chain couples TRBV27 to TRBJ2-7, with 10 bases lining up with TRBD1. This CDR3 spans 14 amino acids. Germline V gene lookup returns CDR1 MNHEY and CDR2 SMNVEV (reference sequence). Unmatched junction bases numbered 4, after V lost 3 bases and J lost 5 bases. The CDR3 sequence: CASSLLGTGDEQYF. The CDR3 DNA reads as TGTGCCAGCAGTTTGCTAGGGACAGGGGACGAGCAGTACTTC.

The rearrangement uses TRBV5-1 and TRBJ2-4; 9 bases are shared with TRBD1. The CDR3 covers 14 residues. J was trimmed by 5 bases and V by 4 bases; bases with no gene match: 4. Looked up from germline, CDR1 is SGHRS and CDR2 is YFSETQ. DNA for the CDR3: TGCGCCAGCAGCCCGAGGACAGGGGAAAACATTCAGTACTTC. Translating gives CASSPRTGENIQYF.

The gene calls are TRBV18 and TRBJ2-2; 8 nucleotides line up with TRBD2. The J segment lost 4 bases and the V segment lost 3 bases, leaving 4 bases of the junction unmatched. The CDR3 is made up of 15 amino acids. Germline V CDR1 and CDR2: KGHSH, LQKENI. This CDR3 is CASSPGTRGTGELFF. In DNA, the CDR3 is TGTGCCAGCTCACCCGGGACTAGAGGCACCGGGGAGCTGTTTTTT.

The DNA for the CDR3 is TGTGCCAGCAGTGACAGGACAGAAAATGGCTACACCTTC. Its translation: CASSDRTENGYTF. J is TRBJ1-2 and V is TRBV6-5, with D possibly being TRBD1 (6 bases). V gave up 5 bases and J gave up 6 bases, with 13 bases separating them. The germline CDR1 and CDR2 sequences are MNHEY and SVGAGI. CDR3 length: 13 amino acids.

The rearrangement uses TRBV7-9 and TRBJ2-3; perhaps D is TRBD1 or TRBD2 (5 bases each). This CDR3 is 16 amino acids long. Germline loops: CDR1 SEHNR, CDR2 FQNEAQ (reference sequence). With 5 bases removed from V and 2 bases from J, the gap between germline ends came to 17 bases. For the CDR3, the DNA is TGTGCCAGCAGCCCAACGGGGAGACAGATCACAGATACGCAGTATTTT. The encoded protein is CASSPTGRQITDTQYF.

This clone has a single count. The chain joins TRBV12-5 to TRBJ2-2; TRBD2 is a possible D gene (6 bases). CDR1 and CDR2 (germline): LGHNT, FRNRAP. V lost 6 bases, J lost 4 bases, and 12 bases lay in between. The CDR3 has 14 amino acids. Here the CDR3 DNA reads TGTGCTAGTGGGGAGGGAAAGGGCACCGGGGAGCTGTTTTTT. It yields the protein CASGEGKGTGELFF. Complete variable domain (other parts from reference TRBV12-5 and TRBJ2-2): DARVTQTPRHKVTEMGQEVTMRCQPILGHNTVFWYRQTMMQGLELLAYFRNRAPLDDSGMPKDRFSAEMPDATLATLKIQPSEPRDSAVYFCASGEGKGTGELFFGEGSRLTVL.

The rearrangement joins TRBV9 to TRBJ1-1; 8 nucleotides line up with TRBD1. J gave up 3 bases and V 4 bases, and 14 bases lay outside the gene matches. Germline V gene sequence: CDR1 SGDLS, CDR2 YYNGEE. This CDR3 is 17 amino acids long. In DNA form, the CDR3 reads TGTGCCAGCAGCCCCCGGACAGGGTATCGATTATACACTGAAGCTTTCTTT. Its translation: CASSPRTGYRLYTEAFF.